Listed below are T cell receptor beta chains from one sample, sequenced in a study of cytotoxic CD8 clonotypes in ibrutinib-treated CLL. Method: immunoSEQ multiplex PCR; TCRdb's copy keeps in-frame clones and lacks some. The sample includes around 140,000 clones, around 84% seen only once; the top ten take 6% to 9.5%. The source was PBMCs, collected after 36 months of ibrutinib treatment. All receptors derive from a human donor with chronic lymphocytic leukemia. Each CDR3 is given with its conserved first and last residue. D genes are given only for firm matches. The size entry is marked missing in some rows and otherwise reads once, few, many or a size class.

V gene	J gene	D gene	clone size	CDR3 protein	CDR3 DNA
TRBV5-6	TRBJ2-7	TRBD1	NA	CASSDLGQGAWEQYF	TGTGCCAGCAGCGACTTGGGACAGGGGGCCTGGGAGCAGTACTTC
TRBV21-1	TRBJ1-5	NA	few	CASSKISRDGQFRGQPQHF	TGTGCCAGCAGCAAAATTTCTCGAGACGGACAGTTCAGGGGTCAGCCCCAGCATTTT
TRBV18	TRBJ1-1	NA	NA	CASSPRGNTEAFF	TGTGCCAGCTCACCACGGGGGAACACTGAAGCTTTCTTT
TRBV15	TRBJ2-7	NA	NA	CATRISGTYEQYF	TGTGCCACCAGAATCAGTGGGACCTACGAGCAGTACTTC
TRBV10-3	TRBJ1-2	NA	few	CAIRVQREGYGYTF	TGTGCCATCAGGGTTCAAAGAGAAGGCTATGGCTACACCTTC
TRBV2	TRBJ1-6	NA	NA	CASSEEVWTFNSPLHF	TGTGCCAGCAGTGAAGAGGTGTGGACCTTTAATTCACCCCTCCACTTT
TRBV10-3	TRBJ1-1	NA	NA	CAISNTGHSNTEAFF	TGTGCCATCAGCAATACGGGACACTCGAACACTGAAGCTTTCTTT
TRBV2	TRBJ1-1	NA	NA	CASSTGLNTEAFF	TGTGCCAGCAGCACTGGCCTCAACACTGAAGCTTTCTTT
TRBV7-8	TRBJ2-1	NA	NA	CASSSRGNRFF	TGTGCCAGCAGTTCGCGGGGCAACCGGTTCTTC
TRBV7-2	TRBJ2-7	NA	few	CASSRMSYEQYF	TGTGCCAGCAGCAGAATGAGCTACGAGCAGTACTTC
TRBV7-9	TRBJ2-1	NA	NA	CASSSSHEPPYNEQFF	TGTGCCAGCAGCTCTTCCCACGAACCACCTTACAATGAGCAGTTCTTC
TRBV6-1	TRBJ2-7	NA	NA	CASSWGSDEQYF	TGTGCCAGCAGTTGGGGTTCGGACGAGCAGTACTTC
TRBV18	TRBJ2-2	TRBD2	NA	CASSRPSRGVSNTGELFF	TGTGCCAGCTCACGGCCGTCGCGGGGGGTTTCGAACACCGGGGAGCTGTTTTTT
TRBV19	TRBJ1-5	NA	NA	CASSSLIRDQPQHF	TGTGCCAGTAGTAGTTTAATACGGGATCAGCCCCAGCATTTT
TRBV11-3	TRBJ2-1	NA	few	CASSPMTSNEQFF	TGTGCCAGCAGCCCAATGACTAGTAACGAGCAGTTCTTC
TRBV7-8	TRBJ2-3	TRBD1	NA	CASSLGQGARTDTQYF	TGTGCCAGCAGCTTAGGACAGGGCGCAAGAACAGATACGCAGTATTTT
TRBV5-4	TRBJ2-7	NA	few	CASSTVPTRGLEQYF	TGTGCCAGCAGCACAGTACCGACCAGGGGACTCGAGCAGTACTTC
TRBV4-1	TRBJ2-2	NA	few	CASSQSGRELFF	TGCGCCAGCAGCCAGAGCGGCAGGGAGCTGTTTTTT
TRBV19	TRBJ1-5	NA	NA	CASSMESAGNQPQHF	TGTGCCAGTAGTATGGAAAGCGCAGGCAATCAGCCCCAGCATTTT
TRBV9	TRBJ1-5	NA	NA	CASSVDGNNQPQHF	TGTGCCAGCAGCGTAGATGGAAACAATCAGCCCCAGCATTTT
TRBV5-1	TRBJ1-2	NA	NA	CASSEEYYGYTF	TGCGCCAGCAGCGAAGAGTACTATGGCTACACCTTC
TRBV28	TRBJ1-5	NA	NA	CASSLWREDQPQHF	TGTGCCAGCAGTTTATGGAGGGAGGATCAGCCCCAGCATTTT
TRBV19	TRBJ1-5	NA	NA	CASTLTGTRNQPQHF	TGTGCCAGTACCCTAACCGGGACACGCAATCAGCCCCAGCATTTT
TRBV28	TRBJ2-7	NA	NA	CASSQEGVLYEQYF	TGTGCCAGCAGTCAGGAGGGGGTACTCTACGAGCAGTACTTC
TRBV7-9	TRBJ2-7	NA	NA	CASSLVGNEQYF	TGTGCCAGCAGCTTAGTGGGAAACGAGCAGTACTTC
TRBV2	TRBJ2-3	NA	NA	CASSEVRSTDTQYF	TGTGCCAGCAGTGAAGTCAGAAGCACAGATACGCAGTATTTT
TRBV29-1	TRBJ2-1	TRBD1	NA	CSVLRDRGIQFF	TGCAGCGTCCTCCGGGACAGGGGTATACAGTTCTTC
TRBV7-9	TRBJ1-5	TRBD1	NA	CASSGGQGRPQHF	TGTGCCAGCAGTGGTGGACAGGGGCGGCCCCAGCATTTT
TRBV6-1	TRBJ2-1	NA	NA	CASSELRGQGEQFF	TGTGCCAGCAGTGAACTGCGGGGGCAGGGTGAGCAGTTCTTC
TRBV5-1	TRBJ1-2	NA	NA	CASTPFRRANYGYTF	TGCGCCAGCACCCCCTTTAGACGAGCAAACTATGGCTACACCTTC
TRBV7-6	TRBJ1-2	NA	NA	CASSLGRNYGYTF	TGTGCCAGCAGCTTAGGCAGAAACTATGGCTACACCTTC
TRBV4-1	TRBJ2-6	TRBD1	NA	CASSQGDRAGANVLTF	TGCGCCAGCAGCCAAGGAGACAGGGCTGGGGCCAACGTCCTGACTTTC
TRBV19	TRBJ2-7	NA	NA	CASSSQGVAYEQYF	TGTGCCAGTAGTTCGCAGGGCGTTGCCTACGAGCAGTACTTC
TRBV7-9	TRBJ2-5	NA	NA	CASSSLTETQETQYF	TGTGCCAGCAGCTCACTGACGGAAACCCAAGAGACCCAGTACTTC
TRBV14	TRBJ1-1	TRBD1	NA	CASSQVQGFQSTEAFF	TGTGCCAGCAGCCAAGTACAGGGGTTCCAAAGCACTGAAGCTTTCTTT
TRBV7-2	TRBJ1-6	TRBD1	NA	CASSLRRTGQGRAPLHF	TGTGCCAGCAGCTTAAGGAGAACGGGACAGGGGCGGGCACCCCTCCACTTT
TRBV5-1	TRBJ2-5	NA	NA	CASSRSIGNRGQETQYF	TGCGCCAGCAGCCGATCAATCGGGAACAGAGGACAAGAGACCCAGTACTTC
TRBV7-9	TRBJ2-5	NA	NA	CASARRETQYF	TGTGCCAGCGCTCGTCGAGAGACCCAGTACTTC
TRBV7-9	TRBJ2-2	TRBD2	NA	CASSRTRSLIGELFF	TGTGCCAGCAGCCGGACTAGGAGTCTAATCGGGGAGCTGTTTTTT
TRBV7-8	TRBJ2-4	TRBD2	NA	CASSWTGLAGGRSRKNIQYF	TGTGCCAGCAGCTGGACCGGACTAGCGGGAGGAAGGTCAAGAAAAAACATTCAGTACTTC
TRBV29-1	TRBJ2-1	TRBD1	NA	CSALTFRDRGAYNEQFF	TGCAGCGCCCTCACTTTCCGAGACAGGGGCGCCTACAATGAGCAGTTCTTC
TRBV2	TRBJ2-7	NA	NA	CASLEAGHNYEQYF	TGTGCCAGCCTTGAAGCGGGACACAACTACGAGCAGTACTTC
TRBV23-1	TRBJ2-7	TRBD1	NA	CASPSGQGNCEQYF	TGCGCCAGCCCGTCGGGACAGGGAAATTGCGAGCAGTACTTC
TRBV18	TRBJ1-2	TRBD1	NA	CASSPETGGKGYTF	TGTGCCAGCTCACCTGAAACAGGGGGAAAAGGCTACACCTTC
TRBV6-5	TRBJ1-2	NA	NA	CASTGRYGYTF	TGTGCCAGCACGGGCAGATATGGCTACACCTTC
TRBV5-1	TRBJ1-3	NA	NA	CASSKATGGISGNTIYF	TGCGCCAGCAGCAAAGCCACAGGCGGGATATCTGGAAACACCATATATTTT
TRBV30	TRBJ1-4	NA	once	CAWSVRSTNEKLFF	TGTGCCTGGAGTGTGAGGTCAACTAATGAAAAACTGTTTTTT
TRBV18	TRBJ2-3	NA	NA	CASSPGSSTDTQYF	TGTGCCAGCTCACCAGGCAGTAGCACAGATACGCAGTATTTT
TRBV15	TRBJ1-1	NA	NA	CATSRIHQNTEAFF	TGTGCCACCAGCAGGATCCACCAGAACACTGAAGCTTTCTTT
TRBV15	TRBJ2-5	TRBD1	NA	CATSRDRLQETQYF	TGTGCCACCAGCAGGGACAGGCTTCAAGAGACCCAGTACTTC
TRBV9	TRBJ1-2	TRBD1	NA	CASSSGTGFSLGDTF	TGTGCCAGCAGCAGCGGGACAGGATTCTCGCTCGGGGACACCTTC
TRBV11-2	TRBJ1-1	TRBD1	few	CASSLDRGSEAFF	TGTGCCAGCAGCTTGGACAGGGGTAGTGAAGCTTTCTTT
TRBV2	TRBJ2-7	NA	NA	CASRYRVRQYEQYF	TGTGCCAGCAGATATAGGGTTAGACAATACGAGCAGTACTTC